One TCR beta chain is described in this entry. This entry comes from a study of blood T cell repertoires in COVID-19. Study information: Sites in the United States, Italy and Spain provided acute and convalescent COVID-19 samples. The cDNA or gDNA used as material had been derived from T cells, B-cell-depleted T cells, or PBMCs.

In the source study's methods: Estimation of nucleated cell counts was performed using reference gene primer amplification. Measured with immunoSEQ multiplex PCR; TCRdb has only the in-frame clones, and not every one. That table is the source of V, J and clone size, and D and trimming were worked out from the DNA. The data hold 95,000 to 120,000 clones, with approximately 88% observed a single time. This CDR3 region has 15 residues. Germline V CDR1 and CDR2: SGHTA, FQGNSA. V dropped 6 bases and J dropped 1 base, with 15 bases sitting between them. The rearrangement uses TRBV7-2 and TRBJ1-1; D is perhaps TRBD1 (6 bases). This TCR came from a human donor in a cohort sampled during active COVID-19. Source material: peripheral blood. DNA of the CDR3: TGTGCCAGCAGAGGGGGTCCGGACGGGAACACTGAAGCTTTCTTT. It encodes CASRGGPDGNTEAFF.